The 2 T cell receptor beta chains reported below all come from one sample, sequenced in a study of T-cell reconstitution after alpha-beta-depleted transplantation in children (dated by TCRdb to about 2016). Library preparation was by PCR. Instrument on record: Illumina HiSeq 2500. Molecular barcoding was employed in the preparation of TCR libraries, with unique molecular identifiers being used to normalize TCRbeta repertoire quantification. TCRdb reanalyzed the raw reads on its own, using fastp at Q25 for trimming and MiXCR for clone calling, and kept in-frame beta chains. For every CDR3 protein sequence, its rows merge into one entry that carries the most common genes and DNA. Here the sample has hundreds of thousands of distinct CDR3 sequences; under 25% occur a single time. 13% to 15% of the sample goes to the ten largest clones. Taken with the paper, the label for treatment or condition translates to: allogeneic hematopoietic cell transplantation with graft depleted of TCRalphabeta T cells and CD19 B cells.

Sequences were derived from PBMCs, mostly from graft donor cells, sampled 360 days after TCRalphabeta/CD19-depleted stem cell transplant. These receptors were obtained from a boy younger than two who had a stem cell transplant for acute myeloid leukemia, so the T cells may come from the graft donor.

The chain is built from TRBV4-1 and TRBJ2-5; D may be TRBD1 (6 bases). The CDR3 is 17 amino acids. Trimming removed 2 bases from V and 0 bases from J, with 16 bases in between. The V gene's germline CDR1 is MGHRA and CDR2 YSYEKL. The CDR3 region is CASSQLGQLNYQETQYF. In DNA, the CDR3 is TGCGCCAGCAGCCAACTAGGACAGCTAAACTACCAAGAGACCCAGTACTTC.

At least ten counts were recorded for this clonotype. The chain combines TRBV4-1 with TRBJ2-3; perhaps TRBD2 as D (5 bases). This CDR3 is built from 15 residues. Deletions cut 4 bases from V and 0 bases from J, with 11 bases between. Looked up from germline, CDR1 is MGHRA and CDR2 is YSYEKL. CDR3 protein: CASSLRTQSTDTQYF. The CDR3 DNA reads TGCGCCAGCAGCCTAAGGACTCAGAGCACAGATACGCAGTATTTT.